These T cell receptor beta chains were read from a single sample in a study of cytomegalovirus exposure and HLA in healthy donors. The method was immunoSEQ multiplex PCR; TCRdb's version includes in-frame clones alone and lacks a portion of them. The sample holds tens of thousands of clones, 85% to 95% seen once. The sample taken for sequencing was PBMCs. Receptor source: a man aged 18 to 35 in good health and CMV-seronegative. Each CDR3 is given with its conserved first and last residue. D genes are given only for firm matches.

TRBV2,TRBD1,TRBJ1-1,CASSQYRGPGMNTEAFF,TGTGCCAGCAGTCAATACAGGGGCCCCGGGATGAACACTGAAGCTTTCTTT
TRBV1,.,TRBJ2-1,CTSSQVLRLAGYNEQFF,TGCACCAGCAGCCAAGTTTTGCGGCTAGCGGGCTACAATGAGCAGTTCTTC
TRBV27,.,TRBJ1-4,CASSRLGGNEKLFF,TGTGCCAGCAGTCGCTTGGGGGGTAATGAAAAACTGTTTTTT
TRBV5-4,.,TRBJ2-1,CASSLGRNYNEQFF,TGTGCCAGCAGCTTGGGGAGAAACTACAATGAGCAGTTCTTC
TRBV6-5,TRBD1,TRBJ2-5,CASRSGQGKTQYF,TGTGCCAGCAGGAGCGGACAGGGAAAGACCCAGTACTTC
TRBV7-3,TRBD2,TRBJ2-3,CASSLRGNSGGVTDTQYF,TGTGCCAGCAGCCTCCGAGGAAACAGCGGGGGGGTGACAGATACGCAGTATTTT
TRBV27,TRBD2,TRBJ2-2,CASRGGDTGELFF,TGTGCCAGCAGGGGGGGGGACACCGGGGAGCTGTTTTTT
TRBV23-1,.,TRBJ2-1,CASSQREISEQFF,TGCGCCAGCAGTCAACGTGAGATAAGTGAGCAGTTCTTC
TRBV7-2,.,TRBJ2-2,CASSLVETGELFF,TGTGCCAGCAGCTTAGTGGAGACCGGGGAGCTGTTTTTT
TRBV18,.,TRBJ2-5,CASSPARGSETQYF,TGTGCCAGCTCACCGGCCAGGGGTTCGGAGACCCAGTACTTC
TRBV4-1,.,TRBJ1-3,CASSPGLSSGNTIYF,TGCGCCAGCAGTCCCGGACTGTCCTCTGGAAACACCATATATTTT
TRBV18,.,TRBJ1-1,CASSLNTGTEAFF,TGTGCCAGCTCACTTAATACAGGCACTGAAGCTTTCTTT
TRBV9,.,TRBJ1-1,CASGENLYSTEAFF,TGTGCCAGCGGGGAGAATTTATACAGCACTGAAGCTTTCTTT
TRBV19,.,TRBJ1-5,CASSPWTFRKEPQHF,TGTGCCAGTAGTCCCTGGACTTTTCGTAAAGAGCCCCAGCATTTT
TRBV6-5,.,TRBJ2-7,CASRRDTGNAYEQYF,TGTGCCAGCCGTCGCGATACAGGGAATGCCTACGAGCAGTACTTC
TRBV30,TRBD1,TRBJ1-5,CAWSRDRDQPQHF,TGTGCCTGGTCGCGCGACAGGGATCAGCCCCAGCATTTT
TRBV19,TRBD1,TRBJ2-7,CASSGGTGGIYEQYF,TGTGCCAGTAGTGGCGGGACAGGAGGGATCTACGAGCAGTACTTC
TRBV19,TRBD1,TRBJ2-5,CASRGQGRWETQYF,TGTGCCAGTAGAGGACAGGGGAGGTGGGAGACCCAGTACTTC
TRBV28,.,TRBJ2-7,CASSGGTEHF,TGTGCCAGCAGTGGCGGGACAGAGCACTTC
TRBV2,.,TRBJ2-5,CASSDEETQYF,TGTGCCAGCAGTGATGAGGAGACCCAGTACTTC
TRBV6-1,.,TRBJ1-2,CASSSRWKPPYGYTF,TGTGCCAGCAGTTCCAGGTGGAAGCCCCCTTATGGCTACACCTTC
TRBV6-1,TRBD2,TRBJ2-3,CASSPQRGITDTQYF,TGTGCCAGCAGCCCGCAGCGGGGGATCACAGATACGCAGTATTTT
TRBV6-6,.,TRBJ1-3,CASSYSLGPGNTIYF,TGTGCCAGCAGTTACTCCCTTGGCCCGGGAAACACCATATATTTT